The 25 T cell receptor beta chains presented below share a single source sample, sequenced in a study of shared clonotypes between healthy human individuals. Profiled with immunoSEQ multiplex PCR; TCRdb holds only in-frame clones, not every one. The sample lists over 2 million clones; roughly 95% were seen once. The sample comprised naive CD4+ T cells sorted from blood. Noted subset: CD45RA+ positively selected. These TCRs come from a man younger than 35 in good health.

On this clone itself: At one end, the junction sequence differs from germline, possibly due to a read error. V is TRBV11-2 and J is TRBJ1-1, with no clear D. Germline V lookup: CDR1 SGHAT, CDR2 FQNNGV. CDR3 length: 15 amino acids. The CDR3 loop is CASSLGPSVNTEAFF. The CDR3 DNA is TGCGCCAGCAGCTTGGGTCCGTCCGTGAACACTGAAGCTTTCTTT. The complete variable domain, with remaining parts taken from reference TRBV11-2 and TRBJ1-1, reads EAGVAQSPRYKIIEKRQSVAFWCNPISGHATLYWYQQILGQGPKLLIQFQNNGVVDDSQLPKDRFSAERLKGVDSTLKIQPAKLEDSAVYLCASSLGPSVNTEAFFGQGTRLTVV.

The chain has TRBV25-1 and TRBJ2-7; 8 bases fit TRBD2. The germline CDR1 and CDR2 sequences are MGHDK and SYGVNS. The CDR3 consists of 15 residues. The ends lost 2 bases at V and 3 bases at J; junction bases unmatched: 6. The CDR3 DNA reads TGTGCCAGCAGTGAAAGGGGCGCGGGGGGCTACGAGCAGTACTTC. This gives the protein CASSERGAGGYEQYF.

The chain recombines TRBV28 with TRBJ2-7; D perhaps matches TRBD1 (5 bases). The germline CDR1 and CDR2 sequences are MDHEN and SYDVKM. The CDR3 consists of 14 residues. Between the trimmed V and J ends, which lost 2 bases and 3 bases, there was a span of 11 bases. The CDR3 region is CASSLDTGNYEQYF. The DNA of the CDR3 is TGTGCCAGCAGTTTAGACACAGGCAACTACGAGCAGTACTTC.

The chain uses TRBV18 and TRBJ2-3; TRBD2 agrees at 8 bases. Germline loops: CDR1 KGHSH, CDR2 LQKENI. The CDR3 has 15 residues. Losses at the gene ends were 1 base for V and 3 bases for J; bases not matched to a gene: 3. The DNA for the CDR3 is TGTGCCAGCTCACCACAAGCGGGAGCGACAGATACGCAGTATTTT. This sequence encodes CASSPQAGATDTQYF.

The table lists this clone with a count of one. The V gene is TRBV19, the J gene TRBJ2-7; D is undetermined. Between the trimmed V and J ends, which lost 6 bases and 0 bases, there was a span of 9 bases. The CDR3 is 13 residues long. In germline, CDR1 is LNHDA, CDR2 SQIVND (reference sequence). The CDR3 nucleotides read TGTGCCAGTAGCGGTATAGTCTCCTACGAGCAGTACTTC. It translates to CASSGIVSYEQYF. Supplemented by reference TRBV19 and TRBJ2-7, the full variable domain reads DGGITQSPKYLFRKEGQNVTLSCEQNLNHDAMYWYRQDPGQGLRLIYYSQIVNDFQKGDIAEGYSVSREKKESFPLTVTSAQKNPTAFYLCASSGIVSYEQYFGPGTRLTVT.

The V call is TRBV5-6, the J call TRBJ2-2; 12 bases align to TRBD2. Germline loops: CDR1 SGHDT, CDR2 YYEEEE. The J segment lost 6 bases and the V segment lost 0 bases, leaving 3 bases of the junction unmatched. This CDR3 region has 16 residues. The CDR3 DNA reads TGTGCCAGCAGCTTGGCTAGCGGGAGGGCCCCCGGGGAGCTGTTTTTT. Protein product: CASSLASGRAPGELFF.

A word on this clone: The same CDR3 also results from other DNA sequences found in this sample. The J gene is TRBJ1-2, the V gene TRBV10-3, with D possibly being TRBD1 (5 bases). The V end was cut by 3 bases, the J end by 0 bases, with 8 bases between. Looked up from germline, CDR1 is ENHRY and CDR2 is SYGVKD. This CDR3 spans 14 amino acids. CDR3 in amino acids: CAISEGASNYGYTF. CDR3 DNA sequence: TGTGCCATCAGTGAAGGGGCATCTAACTATGGCTACACCTTC.

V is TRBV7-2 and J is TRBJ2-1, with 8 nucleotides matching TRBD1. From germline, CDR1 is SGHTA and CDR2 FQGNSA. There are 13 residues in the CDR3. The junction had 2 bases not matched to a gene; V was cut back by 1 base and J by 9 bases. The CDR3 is CASSLGQGIEQFF. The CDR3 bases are TGTGCCAGCAGCTTAGGACAGGGGATTGAGCAGTTCTTC. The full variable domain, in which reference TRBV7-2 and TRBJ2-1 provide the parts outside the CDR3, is GAGVSQSPSNKVTEKGKDVELRCDPISGHTALYWYRQSLGQGLEFLIYFQGNSAPDKSGLPSDRFSAERTGGSVSTLTIQRTQQEDSAVYLCASSLGQGIEQFFGPGTRLTVL.

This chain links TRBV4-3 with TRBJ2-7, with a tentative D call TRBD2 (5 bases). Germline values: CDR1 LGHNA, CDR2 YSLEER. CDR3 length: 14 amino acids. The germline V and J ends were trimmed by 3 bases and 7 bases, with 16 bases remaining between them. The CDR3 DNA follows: TGCGCCAGCAGCCAGGAGGCTGGACCAGCGGAGCAGTACTTC. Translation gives CASSQEAGPAEQYF.

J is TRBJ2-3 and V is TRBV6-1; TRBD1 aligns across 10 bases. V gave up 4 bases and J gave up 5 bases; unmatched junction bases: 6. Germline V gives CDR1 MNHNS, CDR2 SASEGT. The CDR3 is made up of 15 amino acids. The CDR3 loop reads CASSGDRGREDTQYF. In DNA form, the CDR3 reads TGTGCCAGCAGTGGCGACAGGGGGCGTGAAGATACGCAGTATTTT.

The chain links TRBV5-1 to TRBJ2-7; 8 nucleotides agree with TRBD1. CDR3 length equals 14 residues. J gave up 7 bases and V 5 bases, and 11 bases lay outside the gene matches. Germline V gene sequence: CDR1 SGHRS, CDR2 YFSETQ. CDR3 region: CASSSGQGALEQYF. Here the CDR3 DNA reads TGCGCCAGCAGTTCCGGACAGGGAGCTCTGGAGCAGTACTTC.

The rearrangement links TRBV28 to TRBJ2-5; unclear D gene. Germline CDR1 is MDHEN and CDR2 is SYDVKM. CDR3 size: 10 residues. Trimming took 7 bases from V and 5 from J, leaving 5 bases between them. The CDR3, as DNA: TGTGCCAGCAATGGGGAGACCCAGTACTTC. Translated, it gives CASNGETQYF.

For the CDR3, the DNA is TGTGCCAGCAACCCAGGCGATGGGACCCAGTACTTC. This codes for CASNPGDGTQYF. J is TRBJ2-5 and V is TRBV6-5; D unresolved. CDR3 size: 12 residues. In germline, CDR1 is MNHEY, CDR2 SVGAGI. V lost 7 bases and J lost 7, with 13 bases in between.

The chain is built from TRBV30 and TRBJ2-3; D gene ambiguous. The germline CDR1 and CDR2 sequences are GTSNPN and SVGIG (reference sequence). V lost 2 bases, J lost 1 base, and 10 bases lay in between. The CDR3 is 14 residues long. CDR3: CAWSYSRRTDTQYF. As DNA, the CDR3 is TGTGCCTGGAGTTATAGCAGACGCACAGATACGCAGTATTTT.

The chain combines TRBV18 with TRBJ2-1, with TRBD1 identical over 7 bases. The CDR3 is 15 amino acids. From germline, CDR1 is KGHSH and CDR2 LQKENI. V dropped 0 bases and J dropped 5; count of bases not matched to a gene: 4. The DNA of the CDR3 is TGTGCCAGCTCACCACCGTCCAGGGGGAACAATGAGCAGTTCTTC. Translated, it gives CASSPPSRGNNEQFF.

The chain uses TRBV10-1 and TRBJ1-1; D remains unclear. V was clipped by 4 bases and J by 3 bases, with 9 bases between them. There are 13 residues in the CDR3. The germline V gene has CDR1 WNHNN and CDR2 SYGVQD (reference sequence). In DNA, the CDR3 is TGCGCCAGCAGTGCGGAACGTGACACTGAAGCTTTCTTT. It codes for CASSAERDTEAFF.

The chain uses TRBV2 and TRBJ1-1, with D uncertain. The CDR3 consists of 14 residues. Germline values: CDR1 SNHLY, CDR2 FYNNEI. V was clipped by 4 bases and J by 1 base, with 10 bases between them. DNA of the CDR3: TGTGCCAGCAGTGTAGTATCTCAGAACACTGAAGCTTTCTTT. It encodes CASSVVSQNTEAFF. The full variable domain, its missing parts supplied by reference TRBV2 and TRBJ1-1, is EPEVTQTPSHQVTQMGQEVILRCVPISNHLYFYWYRQILGQKVEFLVSFYNNEISEKSEIFDDQFSVERPDGSNFTLKIRSTKLEDSAMYFCASSVVSQNTEAFFGQGTRLTVV.

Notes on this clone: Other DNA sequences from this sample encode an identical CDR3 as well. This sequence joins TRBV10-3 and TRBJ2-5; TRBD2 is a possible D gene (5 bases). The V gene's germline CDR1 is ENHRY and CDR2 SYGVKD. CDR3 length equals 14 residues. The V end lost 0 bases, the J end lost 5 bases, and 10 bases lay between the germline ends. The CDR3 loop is CAISESSRGETQYF. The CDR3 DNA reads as TGTGCCATCAGTGAGTCGAGTCGCGGGGAGACCCAGTACTTC.

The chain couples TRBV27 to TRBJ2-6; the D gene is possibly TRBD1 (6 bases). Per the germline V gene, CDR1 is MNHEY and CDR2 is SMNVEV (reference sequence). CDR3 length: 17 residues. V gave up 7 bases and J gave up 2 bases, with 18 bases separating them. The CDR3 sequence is CASKARDTGPGANVLTF. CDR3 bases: TGTGCCAGCAAAGCCCGGGACACAGGACCTGGGGCCAACGTCCTGACTTTC.

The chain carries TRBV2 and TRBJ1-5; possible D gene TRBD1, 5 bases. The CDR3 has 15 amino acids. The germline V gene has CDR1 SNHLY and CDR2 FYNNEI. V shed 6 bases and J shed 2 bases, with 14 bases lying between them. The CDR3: CASSPGRSGNQPQHF. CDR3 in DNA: TGTGCCAGCAGCCCGGGACGGTCGGGCAATCAGCCCCAGCATTTT.

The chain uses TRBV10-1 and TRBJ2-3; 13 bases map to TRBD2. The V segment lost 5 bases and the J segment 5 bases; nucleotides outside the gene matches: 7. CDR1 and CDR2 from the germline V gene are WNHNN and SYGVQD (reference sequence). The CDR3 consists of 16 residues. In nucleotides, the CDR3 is TGCGCCAGCAGTCCAACGGGACTAGCGGGATTAGATACGCAGTATTTT. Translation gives CASSPTGLAGLDTQYF.

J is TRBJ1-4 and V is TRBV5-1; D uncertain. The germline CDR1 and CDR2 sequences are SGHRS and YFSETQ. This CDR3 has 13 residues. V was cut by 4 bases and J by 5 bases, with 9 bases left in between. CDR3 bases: TGCGCCAGCAGCACCGGGCCAAATGAAAAACTGTTTTTT. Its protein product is CASSTGPNEKLFF.

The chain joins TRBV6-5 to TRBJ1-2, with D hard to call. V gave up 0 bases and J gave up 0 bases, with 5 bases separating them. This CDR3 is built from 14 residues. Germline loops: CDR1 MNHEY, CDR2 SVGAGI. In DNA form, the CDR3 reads TGTGCCAGCAGTTACTCGCCCACTAACTATGGCTACACCTTC. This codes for CASSYSPTNYGYTF.

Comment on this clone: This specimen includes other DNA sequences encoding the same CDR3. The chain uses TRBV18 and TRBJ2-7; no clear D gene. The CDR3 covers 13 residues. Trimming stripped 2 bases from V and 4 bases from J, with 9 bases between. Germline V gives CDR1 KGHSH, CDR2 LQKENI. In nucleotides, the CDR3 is TGTGCCAGCTCACCAAGGCAGGATTACGAGCAGTACTTC. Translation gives CASSPRQDYEQYF.

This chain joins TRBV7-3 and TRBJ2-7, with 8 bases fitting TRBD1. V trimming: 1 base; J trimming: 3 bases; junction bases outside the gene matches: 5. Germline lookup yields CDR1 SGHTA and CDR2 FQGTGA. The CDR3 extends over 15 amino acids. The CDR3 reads CASSLNEDRDYEQYF. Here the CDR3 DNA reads TGTGCCAGCAGCTTAAATGAGGACAGGGACTACGAGCAGTACTTC.